A single sample gave rise to the 12 T cell receptor beta chains below, sequenced in a study of CD8+ T cells in alopecia areata. Treatment of the sample: oral pan-JAK inhibitor, 5-10 mg twice daily. cDNA prepared by RNA extraction and subsequent reverse transcription served as the template for sequencing. The data were produced by immunoSEQ multiplex PCR, yet TCRdb's version contains in-frame clones alone and is incomplete. The data hold more than 130,000 clones, with roughly 82% observed a single time. Sequences were derived from CD8+ T cells sorted from blood, sampled at week 4, from a patient treated with tofacitinib. Source of these receptors: a human donor with alopecia areata.

As DNA, the CDR3 is TGCGCCAGCAGCCCCCGGGACAGGGACGACTATGGCTACACCTTC. It codes for CASSPRDRDDYGYTF. This chain links TRBV4-1 with TRBJ1-2; 9 bases match TRBD1. Germline assignment: CDR1 MGHRA and CDR2 YSYEKL. J was trimmed by 3 bases and V by 4 bases; bases with no gene match: 6. The CDR3 contains 15 residues.

This clone has more than one count but fewer than ten. In the same sample, other DNA sequences code for this CDR3. The genes are TRBV29-1 and TRBJ2-7, with TRBD2 matching 15 bases. The germline CDR1 and CDR2 sequences are SQVTM and ANQGSEA. The V segment lost 3 bases and the J segment 3 bases; nucleotides outside the gene matches: 3. The CDR3 consists of 15 residues. The DNA for the CDR3 is TGCAGCGTTGAGGGACTAGCGGGGGGTCTCTACGAGCAGTACTTC. It codes for CSVEGLAGGLYEQYF.

This clone was picked up a small number of times. This chain joins TRBV6-1 and TRBJ2-7, with D unclear. There are 13 residues in the CDR3. Germline V gives CDR1 MNHNS, CDR2 SASEGT. Trimming pared 8 bases from V and 0 bases from J, leaving 11 bases between. CDR3 region: CASASANSYEQYF. CDR3 coding DNA: TGTGCCAGCGCCTCGGCTAACTCCTACGAGCAGTACTTC.

V and J are TRBV7-8 and TRBJ2-5; D is ambiguous. The CDR3 covers 14 residues. Germline V gene data show CDR1 as SGHVS and CDR2 as FQNEAQ. Trimming left V 1 base short and J 7 bases short, with 13 bases between. The CDR3 protein is CASSLEVGGLTQYF. The CDR3 nucleotides read TGTGCCAGCAGCTTAGAGGTTGGCGGTCTGACCCAGTACTTC. Full variable domain (rest looked up from reference TRBV7-8 and TRBJ2-5): GAGVSQSPRYKVAKRGQDVALRCDPISGHVSLFWYQQALGQGPEFLTYFQNEAQLDKSGLPSDRFFAERPEGSVSTLKIQRTQQEDSAVYLCASSLEVGGLTQYFGPGTRLLVL.

This sequence joins TRBV6-5 and TRBJ2-7; D gene unclear. The length of the CDR3 is 13 residues. The V gene's germline CDR1 is MNHEY and CDR2 SVGAGI. Trimming removed 0 bases from V and 5 bases from J, with 8 bases in between. CDR3 residues: CASSYSVGNEQYF. In nucleotides, the CDR3 is TGTGCCAGCAGTTACTCGGTGGGGAACGAGCAGTACTTC.

This clone is a singleton in its sample. The CDR3, as DNA: TGTGCCACCTTTAACCCGTCACTAGGTTCCTACGAGCAGTACTTC. Residues: CATFNPSLGSYEQYF. V usage is TRBV10-3 and J usage is TRBJ2-7, with a tentative D call TRBD2 (5 bases). V shed 10 bases and J shed 1 base, with 20 bases lying between them. Germline CDR1 reads ENHRY; CDR2 reads SYGVKD. The CDR3 consists of 15 residues.

The rearrangement links TRBV12-5 to TRBJ2-3, with D perhaps matching TRBD1 (5 bases). With 5 bases removed from V and 3 bases from J, the gap between germline ends came to 9 bases. Germline assignment: CDR1 LGHNT and CDR2 FRNRAP. CDR3 size: 13 residues. The chain's CDR3 is CASGPQGTDTQYF. CDR3 nucleotide sequence: TGTGCTAGTGGTCCCCAGGGAACAGATACGCAGTATTTT.

V gene TRBV5-1 combines with J gene TRBJ2-7, with D hard to call. Germline V CDR1 and CDR2: SGHRS, YFSETQ. The length of the CDR3 is 13 residues. The V end lost 0 bases, the J end lost 4 bases, and 8 bases lay between the germline ends. The CDR3 sequence: CASSLDMGYEQYF. CDR3 DNA: TGCGCCAGCAGCTTGGATATGGGGTACGAGCAGTACTTC.

The chain is built from TRBV29-1 and TRBJ2-1; D possibly corresponds to TRBD2 (5 bases). The CDR3 spans 16 residues. CDR1 is SQVTM, CDR2 ANQGSEA, per germline. Trimming shortened V by 0 bases and J by 8 bases, and 20 bases separated the two germline ends. The CDR3 coding sequence is TGCAGCGTTGAAGATGTGACGGTCCCGGGGTTCGATGAGCAGTTCTTC. Its protein product is CSVEDVTVPGFDEQFF.

The rearrangement uses TRBV27 and TRBJ1-5; no clear D gene. The CDR3 length is 13 residues. Deletions cut 6 bases from V and 6 bases from J, with 12 bases between. The germline CDR1 and CDR2 sequences are MNHEY and SMNVEV (reference sequence). The CDR3 bases are TGTGCCAGCAGCTGGGAGGTGGGTCAGCCCCAGCATTTT. As protein: CASSWEVGQPQHF.

V gene TRBV9 combines with J gene TRBJ2-1; D not certain. The germline V gene encodes CDR1 SGDLS and CDR2 YYNGEE. The CDR3 consists of 17 residues. With 0 bases removed from V and 2 bases from J, the gap between germline ends came to 15 bases. The CDR3 spells CASSVVVDAQTYNEQFF. CDR3 coding DNA: TGTGCCAGCAGCGTAGTTGTCGACGCCCAAACCTACAATGAGCAGTTCTTC.

The chain couples TRBV7-9 to TRBJ2-1; 7 nucleotides match TRBD2. Unmatched junction bases numbered 2, after V lost 1 base and J lost 8 bases. The CDR3 spans 13 residues. Germline V gene lookup returns CDR1 SEHNR and CDR2 FQNEAQ (reference sequence). The CDR3 DNA reads as TGTGCCAGCAGCTTAGGTCGGGGGGATGAGCAGTTCTTC. Residues: CASSLGRGDEQFF.